The following is a TCR beta chain sequence with its context. The data derive from a study of identical twins. This CDR3 is 16 amino acids long. Trimming left V 5 bases short and J 1 base short, with 16 bases between. CDR1 and CDR2 (germline): SGHAT, FQNNGV. It was template switching that added a universal primer site, and there were unique molecular identifiers on the cDNA. TCRdb reprocessed the 5' RACE reads via MiXCR and lists one record per CDR3 protein. This table has 450,000 or so distinct CDR3 sequences, 14% appearing once. These data also formed part of another study, on yellow fever vaccine responses in identical twins.

The sequence was obtained from a woman under 30 in good health. This chain links TRBV11-2 with TRBJ2-3; the D gene is possibly TRBD2 (5 bases). Sequencing was performed on CD4+ T cells sorted from blood. The CDR3 DNA reads as TGTGCCAGCAGCCCACCCCGGCGGCGGGGCACAGATACGCAGTATTTT. Encoded protein: CASSPPRRRGTDTQYF.